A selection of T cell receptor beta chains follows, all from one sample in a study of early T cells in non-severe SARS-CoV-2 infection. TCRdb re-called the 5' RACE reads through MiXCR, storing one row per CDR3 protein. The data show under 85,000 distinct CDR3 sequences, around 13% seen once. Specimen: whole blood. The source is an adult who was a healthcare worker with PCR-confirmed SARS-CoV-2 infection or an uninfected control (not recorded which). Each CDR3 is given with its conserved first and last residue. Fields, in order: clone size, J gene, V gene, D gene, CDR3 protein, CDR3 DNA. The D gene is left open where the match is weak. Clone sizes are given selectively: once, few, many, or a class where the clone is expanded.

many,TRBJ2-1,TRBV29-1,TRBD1,CSVDLGQGIYNEQFF,TGCAGCGTTGATTTGGGACAGGGGATATACAATGAGCAGTTCTTC
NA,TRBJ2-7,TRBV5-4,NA,CASSLESGRTYEQYF,TGTGCCAGCAGCCTGGAGAGCGGGCGAACCTACGAGCAGTACTTC
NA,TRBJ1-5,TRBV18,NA,CASSPTGRNQPQHF,TGTGCCAGCTCACCAACAGGGCGCAATCAGCCCCAGCATTTT
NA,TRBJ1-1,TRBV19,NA,CASSRLLNTEAFF,TGTGCCAGTAGTCGCCTCCTGAACACTGAAGCTTTCTTT
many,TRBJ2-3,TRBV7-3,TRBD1,CASSLLQGLDTQYF,TGTGCCAGCAGCCTACTACAGGGGTTGGATACGCAGTATTTT
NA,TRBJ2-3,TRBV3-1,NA,CASSVFGATDTQYF,TGTGCCAGCAGCGTGTTTGGGGCCACAGATACGCAGTATTTT
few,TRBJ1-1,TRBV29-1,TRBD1,CSGWTGVNTEAFF,TGCAGCGGCTGGACAGGGGTGAACACTGAAGCTTTCTTT
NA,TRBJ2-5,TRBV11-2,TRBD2,CASSLGTSGFQETQYF,TGTGCCAGCAGCTTAGGGACTAGCGGCTTCCAAGAGACCCAGTACTTC
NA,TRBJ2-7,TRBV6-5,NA,CASSYAGEYEQYF,TGTGCCAGCAGTTACGCAGGGGAGTACGAGCAGTACTTC
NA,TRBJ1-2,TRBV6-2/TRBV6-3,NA,CASSYSKPPANYGYTF,TGTGCCAGCAGTTACTCGAAGCCCCCGGCTAACTATGGCTACACCTTC
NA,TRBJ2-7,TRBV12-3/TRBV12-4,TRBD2,CASTLGGGSYEQYF,TGTGCCAGCACCCTGGGCGGGGGCTCCTACGAGCAGTACTTC
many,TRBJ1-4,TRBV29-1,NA,CSANDGPTNEKLFF,TGCAGCGCCAACGACGGTCCAACTAATGAAAAACTGTTTTTT
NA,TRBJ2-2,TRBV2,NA,CASSLGWDTGELFF,TGTGCCAGTTCGTTGGGATGGGACACCGGGGAGCTGTTTTTT
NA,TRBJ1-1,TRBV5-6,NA,CASSLDLDSRAFF,TGTGCCAGCAGCTTGGATTTGGATAGTAGAGCTTTCTTT
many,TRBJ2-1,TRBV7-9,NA,CASSLGGWSEQFF,TGTGCCAGCAGCTTAGGGGGGTGGAGTGAGCAGTTCTTC
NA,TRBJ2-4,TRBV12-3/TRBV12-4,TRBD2,CATGGTGAKNIQYF,TGTGCCACGGGGGGGACCGGAGCCAAAAACATTCAGTACTTC
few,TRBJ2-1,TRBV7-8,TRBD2,CASSLKASGGTYNEQFF,TGTGCCAGCAGCTTAAAGGCTAGCGGGGGAACATACAATGAGCAGTTCTTC
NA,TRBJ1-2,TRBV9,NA,CASSYRPGTYGYTF,TGTGCCAGCAGCTACCGACCAGGGACCTATGGCTACACCTTC
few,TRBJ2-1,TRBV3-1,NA,CASSQDWAQNEQFF,TGTGCCAGCAGCCAAGATTGGGCCCAAAATGAGCAGTTCTTC
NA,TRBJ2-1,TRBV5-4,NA,CASSWGTNNEQFF,TGTGCCAGCAGCTGGGGGACCAACAATGAGCAGTTCTTC
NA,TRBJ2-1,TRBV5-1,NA,CASSLGDSSYNEQFF,TGCGCCAGCAGCTTGGGGGACTCTTCTTACAATGAGCAGTTCTTC
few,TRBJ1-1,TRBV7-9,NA,CASSPPSRSTEAFF,TGTGCCAGCAGCCCCCCGTCCAGGTCCACTGAAGCTTTCTTT
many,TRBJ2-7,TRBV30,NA,CAWLRSYEQYF,TGTGCCTGGCTCAGGTCCTACGAGCAGTACTTC
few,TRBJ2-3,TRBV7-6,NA,CASSLAEMGTQYF,TGTGCCAGCAGCTTAGCTGAGATGGGTACGCAGTATTTT
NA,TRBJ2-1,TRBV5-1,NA,CASSSMGGANTYNEQFF,TGCGCCAGCAGCTCCATGGGGGGGGCTAATACCTACAATGAGCAGTTCTTC
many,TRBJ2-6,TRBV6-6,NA,CASSIGVGANVLTF,TGTGCCAGCAGCATAGGGGTTGGGGCCAACGTCCTGACTTTC
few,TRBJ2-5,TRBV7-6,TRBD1,CASSRSLSGGGEETQYF,TGTGCCAGCAGCCGATCGCTTTCAGGGGGTGGTGAGGAGACCCAGTACTTC
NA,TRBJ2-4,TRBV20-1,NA,CSASDSRLKNIQYF,TGCAGTGCTAGCGACAGCCGCCTTAAAAACATTCAGTACTTC
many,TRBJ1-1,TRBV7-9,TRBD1,CASSHGTGVNTEAFF,TGTGCCAGCAGCCACGGGACAGGGGTGAACACTGAAGCTTTCTTT
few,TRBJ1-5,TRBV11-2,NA,CASSLVGWDQPQHF,TGTGCCAGCAGCTTAGTAGGGTGGGATCAGCCCCAGCATTTT
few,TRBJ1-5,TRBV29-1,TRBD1,CSAGGGNQPQHF,TGCAGCGCAGGGGGCGGCAATCAGCCCCAGCATTTT
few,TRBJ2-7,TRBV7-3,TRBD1,CASKKDRSSYEQYF,TGTGCCAGCAAGAAGGACAGGAGCTCCTACGAGCAGTACTTC
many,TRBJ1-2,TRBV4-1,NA,CASSANQGSHGYTF,TGCGCCAGCAGCGCTAATCAGGGAAGCCATGGCTACACCTTC
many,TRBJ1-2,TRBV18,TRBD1,CASSPPTLDRVYGYTF,TGTGCCAGCTCACCACCTACCCTGGACAGGGTCTATGGCTACACCTTC
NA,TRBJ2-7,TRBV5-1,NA,CASSLARARQNSYEQYF,TGCGCCAGCAGCTTGGCCAGAGCTAGACAAAACTCCTACGAGCAGTACTTC
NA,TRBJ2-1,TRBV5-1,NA,CASSLFEPRYNEQFF,TGCGCCAGCAGCTTGTTCGAGCCGAGATACAATGAGCAGTTCTTC
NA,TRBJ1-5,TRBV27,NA,CASSDIDNQPQHF,TGTGCCAGCAGCGACATCGACAATCAGCCCCAGCATTTT
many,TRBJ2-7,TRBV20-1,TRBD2,CSARDSGESSYEQYF,TGCAGTGCTAGAGATAGCGGGGAAAGCTCCTACGAGCAGTACTTC
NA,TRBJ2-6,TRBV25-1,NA,CASSERRSSGANVLTF,TGTGCCAGCAGTGAACGGAGGAGCTCTGGGGCCAACGTCCTGACTTTC
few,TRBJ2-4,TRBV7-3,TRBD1,CASSLYRGDIQYF,TGTGCCAGCAGCTTATACAGGGGTGACATTCAGTACTTC